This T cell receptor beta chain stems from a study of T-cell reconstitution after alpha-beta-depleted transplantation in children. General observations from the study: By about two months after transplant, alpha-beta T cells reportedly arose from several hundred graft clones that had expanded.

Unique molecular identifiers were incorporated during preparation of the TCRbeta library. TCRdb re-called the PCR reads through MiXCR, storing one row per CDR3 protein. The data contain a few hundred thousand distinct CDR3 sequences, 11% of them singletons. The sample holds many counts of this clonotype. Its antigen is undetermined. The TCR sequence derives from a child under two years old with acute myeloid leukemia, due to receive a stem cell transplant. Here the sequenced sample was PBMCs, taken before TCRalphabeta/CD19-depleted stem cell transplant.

The chain's CDR3 is CASSLVWVGTEAFF. CDR3 coding DNA: TGTGCCAGCAGCTTAGTCTGGGTAGGGACTGAAGCTTTCTTT. This chain uses TRBV13 with TRBJ1-1; no clear D gene. The germline gives CDR1 PRHDT, CDR2 FYEKMQ (reference sequence). Trimming removed 1 base from V and 5 bases from J, with 11 bases in between. This CDR3 comprises 14 residues.